This T cell receptor (beta chain) was documented in a study of T cell repertoires in cytomegalovirus infection. Study-wide background: CMV epitopes, recently identified HLA-C-restricted and well-studied HLA-B-restricted, were used. Indications of both CMV infection and matching HLA type were provided by public TCR beta signatures.

TCRdb reprocessed the reads via MiXCR and lists one record per CDR3 protein. The sample lists around 800,000 distinct CDR3 sequences, 32% occurring once. Overall study findings and caveats: HLA-C-restricted TCR beta clonotypes specific for CMV led the ex vivo response. Pooled public TCR beta family frequency picked out CMV carriers with the relevant HLA.

Trimming left V 3 bases short and J 0 bases short, with 8 bases between. The CDR3 loop spans 14 amino acids. This clonotype came up a few times. Antigen specificity is unknown. The sample consisted of cultured CD8+ T cells from PBMCs, taken from culture after CMV antigen stimulation. The chain employs TRBV12-3 or TRBV12-4 and TRBJ2-5; D is unresolved. The source is a human donor in good health (CMV status not recorded). Some clones in this sample may be carry-over from other donors' samples. For the CDR3, the DNA is TGTGCCAGCAGTTTGGCCAGTCACCAAGAGACCCAGTACTTC. Amino acids: CASSLASHQETQYF.